Listed below are T cell receptor beta chains from one sample, sequenced in a study of OX40 agonist ivuxolimab in advanced cancers. Sequencing used immunoSEQ multiplex PCR; TCRdb keeps in-frame clones, though not all of them. The sample yields about 48,000 clones, about 90% seen once. Sequenced here: CD4+ or CD8+ T cells sorted from blood, sampled in a trial of the OX40 agonist ivuxolimab. These receptors were collected from an adult with an advanced solid tumor such as melanoma, head and neck, liver or kidney cancer. Each CDR3 is given with its conserved first and last residue. The order of the fields is D gene, clone size, J gene, V gene, CDR3 DNA, CDR3 protein. A D gene is named only where the DNA matches it firmly. Size tells how often a clone was seen (once, few, many) or the class of an expanded clone, and some rows leave it out.

d_call: TRBD1; clone_size: few; j_call: TRBJ2-5; v_call: TRBV14; cdr3_nt: TGTGCCAGCAGCCAAGTGGGGACAGCGTACCAAGAGACCCAGTACTTC; cdr3_aa: CASSQVGTAYQETQYF
d_call: .; clone_size: .; j_call: TRBJ1-2; v_call: TRBV6-5; cdr3_nt: TGTGCCAGCAGTACTCCTGACAACTATGGCTACACCTTC; cdr3_aa: CASSTPDNYGYTF
d_call: TRBD1; clone_size: .; j_call: TRBJ1-2; v_call: TRBV27; cdr3_nt: TGTGCCAGCAGTTTACAAGGACAGGGAGGCTATGGCTACACCTTC; cdr3_aa: CASSLQGQGGYGYTF
d_call: .; clone_size: .; j_call: TRBJ1-1; v_call: TRBV20-1; cdr3_nt: TGCAGGGACGGAGGGAACACTGAAGCTTTCTTT; cdr3_aa: CRDGGNTEAFF
d_call: .; clone_size: .; j_call: TRBJ2-7; v_call: TRBV30; cdr3_nt: TGTGCCTGGAGTCTCGTGTCCGAGCAGTACTTC; cdr3_aa: CAWSLVSEQYF
d_call: TRBD2; clone_size: .; j_call: TRBJ2-1; v_call: TRBV30; cdr3_nt: TGTGCCTGGCGCGGCCTTAGTTCCGGGGGGGCGGCCCGCTTGGCTTACAATGAGCAGTTCTTC; cdr3_aa: CAWRGLSSGGAARLAYNEQFF
d_call: .; clone_size: few; j_call: TRBJ2-2; v_call: TRBV6-6; cdr3_nt: TGTGCCAGCGAGAGGGACACCGGGGAGCTGTTTTTT; cdr3_aa: CASERDTGELFF
d_call: .; clone_size: .; j_call: TRBJ2-7; v_call: TRBV7-2; cdr3_nt: TGTGCCAGCAGCCAGGACAGCTACGAGCAGTACTTC; cdr3_aa: CASSQDSYEQYF
d_call: TRBD2; clone_size: .; j_call: TRBJ2-5; v_call: TRBV7-8; cdr3_nt: TGTGCCAGCAGCTTAGATAGGACTAGCGGGGGAGAAGAGACCCAGTACTTC; cdr3_aa: CASSLDRTSGGEETQYF
d_call: .; clone_size: few; j_call: TRBJ2-7; v_call: TRBV7-9; cdr3_nt: TGTGCCGGTCGGCAGGGGCGGTATCATCAGCAGTACTTC; cdr3_aa: CAGRQGRYHQQYF
d_call: .; clone_size: few; j_call: TRBJ1-1; v_call: TRBV2; cdr3_nt: TGTGCCAGCAGTGAAGGCCCAAACACTGAAGCTTTCTTT; cdr3_aa: CASSEGPNTEAFF
d_call: .; clone_size: few; j_call: TRBJ1-5; v_call: TRBV28; cdr3_nt: TGTGCCAGCAGGAGGGAGTGGGGTCAGCCCCAGCATTTT; cdr3_aa: CASRREWGQPQHF
d_call: TRBD1; clone_size: once; j_call: TRBJ2-7; v_call: TRBV6-5; cdr3_nt: TGTGCCAGCAGCTCCGGGACAGGGGGCGACGAGCAGTACTTC; cdr3_aa: CASSSGTGGDEQYF
d_call: TRBD2; clone_size: .; j_call: TRBJ2-3; v_call: TRBV28; cdr3_nt: TGTGCCAGCAGTTCAACCTTTCTAGCGGGGGGGACAGATACGCAGTATTTT; cdr3_aa: CASSSTFLAGGTDTQYF
d_call: TRBD1; clone_size: .; j_call: TRBJ1-4; v_call: TRBV9; cdr3_nt: TGTGCCAGCAGCGACCCGGGGACAGGGGTTGATGAAAAACTGTTTTTT; cdr3_aa: CASSDPGTGVDEKLFF
d_call: TRBD1; clone_size: few; j_call: TRBJ2-7; v_call: TRBV27; cdr3_nt: TGTGCCAGCAGTCCGACAGGGGGGGAGCAGTACTTC; cdr3_aa: CASSPTGGEQYF
d_call: .; clone_size: .; j_call: TRBJ2-7; v_call: TRBV19; cdr3_nt: TGTGCCAGTAGTATAGGGCGGAATTACGAGCAGTACTTC; cdr3_aa: CASSIGRNYEQYF
d_call: .; clone_size: .; j_call: TRBJ2-1; v_call: TRBV7-2; cdr3_nt: TGTGCCAGCAGGGCCGTCGGTCGGGAAAATGAGCAGTTCTTC; cdr3_aa: CASRAVGRENEQFF
d_call: .; clone_size: .; j_call: TRBJ1-5; v_call: TRBV19; cdr3_nt: TGTGCCAGTAGTATAGGTACAGGACTGTATAGCAATCAGCCCCAGCATTTT; cdr3_aa: CASSIGTGLYSNQPQHF
d_call: TRBD2; clone_size: .; j_call: TRBJ2-7; v_call: TRBV4-2; cdr3_nt: TGTGCCAGCAGCCAAGAGGGAACTAGCGGTTACGAGCAGTACTTC; cdr3_aa: CASSQEGTSGYEQYF
d_call: TRBD1; clone_size: .; j_call: TRBJ2-3; v_call: TRBV2; cdr3_nt: TGTGCCAGCAGTGAGGGACAGCAACTATCTAGCACAGATACGCAGTATTTT; cdr3_aa: CASSEGQQLSSTDTQYF
d_call: .; clone_size: .; j_call: TRBJ2-7; v_call: TRBV6-1; cdr3_nt: TGTGCCAGCAGGACATACAGGGAGGGCTACGAGCAGTACTTC; cdr3_aa: CASRTYREGYEQYF
d_call: TRBD2; clone_size: .; j_call: TRBJ2-3; v_call: TRBV7-8; cdr3_nt: TGTGCCAGCAGCGCCGGGGGGGGGATCACAGATACGCAGTATTTT; cdr3_aa: CASSAGGGITDTQYF
d_call: .; clone_size: .; j_call: TRBJ2-1; v_call: TRBV21-1; cdr3_nt: TGTGCCAGCAGCGGGTGCGACAGGCCGCCCTTCATTTCTAGCTACAATGAGCAGTTCTTC; cdr3_aa: CASSGCDRPPFISSYNEQFF
d_call: .; clone_size: .; j_call: TRBJ1-2; v_call: TRBV6-5; cdr3_nt: TGTGCCAGCCGACGGAAGGGGGTTGGCTATGGCTACACCTTC; cdr3_aa: CASRRKGVGYGYTF
d_call: .; clone_size: .; j_call: TRBJ1-2; v_call: TRBV30; cdr3_nt: TGTGCCTGGAGGGCCACATCAAACTATGGCTACACCTTC; cdr3_aa: CAWRATSNYGYTF
d_call: .; clone_size: .; j_call: TRBJ2-7; v_call: TRBV7-8; cdr3_nt: TGTGCCAGCAGCTTAGCGGTGCCTCCCGAGCAGTACTTC; cdr3_aa: CASSLAVPPEQYF
d_call: .; clone_size: .; j_call: TRBJ1-3; v_call: TRBV7-6; cdr3_nt: TGTGCCAGCATTGGGGGTCCTGGAAACACCATATATTTT; cdr3_aa: CASIGGPGNTIYF